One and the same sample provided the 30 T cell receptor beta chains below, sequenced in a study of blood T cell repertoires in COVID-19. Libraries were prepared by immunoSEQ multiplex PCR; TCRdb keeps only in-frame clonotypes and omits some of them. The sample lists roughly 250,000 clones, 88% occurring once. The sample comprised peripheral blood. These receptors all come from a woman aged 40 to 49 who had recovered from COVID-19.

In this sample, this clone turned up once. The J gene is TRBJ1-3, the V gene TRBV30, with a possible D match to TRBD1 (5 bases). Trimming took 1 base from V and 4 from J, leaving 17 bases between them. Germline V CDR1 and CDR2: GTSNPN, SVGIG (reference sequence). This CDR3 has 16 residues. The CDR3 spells CAWSGGRQSVGNTIYF. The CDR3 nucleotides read TGTGCCTGGAGTGGAGGTCGACAGAGCGTAGGAAACACCATATATTTT.

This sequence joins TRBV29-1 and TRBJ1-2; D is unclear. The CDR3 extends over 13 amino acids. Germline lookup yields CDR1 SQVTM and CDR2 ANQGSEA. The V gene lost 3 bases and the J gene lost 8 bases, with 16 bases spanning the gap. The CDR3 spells CSVEGSQTGGYTF. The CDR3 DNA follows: TGCAGCGTTGAGGGCAGCCAGACGGGGGGCTACACCTTC.

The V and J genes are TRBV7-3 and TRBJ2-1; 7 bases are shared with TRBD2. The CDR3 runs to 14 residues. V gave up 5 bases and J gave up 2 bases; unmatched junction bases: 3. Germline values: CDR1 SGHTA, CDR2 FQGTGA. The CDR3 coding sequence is TGTGCCAGCAGCCCGGGACTAACCTACAATGAGCAGTTCTTC. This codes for CASSPGLTYNEQFF.

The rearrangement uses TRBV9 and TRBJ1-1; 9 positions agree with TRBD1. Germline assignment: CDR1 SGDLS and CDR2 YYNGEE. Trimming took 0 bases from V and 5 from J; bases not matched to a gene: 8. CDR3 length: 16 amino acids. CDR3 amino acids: CASSVGWATGGTEAFF. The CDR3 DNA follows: TGTGCCAGCAGCGTAGGGTGGGCGACAGGGGGAACTGAAGCTTTCTTT.

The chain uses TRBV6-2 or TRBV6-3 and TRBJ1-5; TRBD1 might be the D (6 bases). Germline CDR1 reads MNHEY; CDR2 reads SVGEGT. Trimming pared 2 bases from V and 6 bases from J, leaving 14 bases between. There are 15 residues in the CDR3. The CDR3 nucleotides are TGTGCCAGCAGTTACCGGAGGGAGGGGGGTCAGCCCCAGCATTTT. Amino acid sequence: CASSYRREGGQPQHF.

The CDR3 bases are TGTGCCAGCAGTGCGCCGCCAGATACGCAGTATTTT. It is translated as CASSAPPDTQYF. The V call is TRBV28, the J call TRBJ2-3; D unclear. V lost 5 bases to trimming and J lost 4 bases, with 7 bases between them. Germline-derived CDR1 and CDR2 are MDHEN and SYDVKM. The CDR3 is 12 residues long.

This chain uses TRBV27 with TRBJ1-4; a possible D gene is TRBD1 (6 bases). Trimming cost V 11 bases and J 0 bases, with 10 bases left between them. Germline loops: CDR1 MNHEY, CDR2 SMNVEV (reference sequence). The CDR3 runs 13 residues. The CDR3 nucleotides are TGTGCCGGGGGGGGCGCAACTAATGAAAAACTGTTTTTT. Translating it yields CAGGGATNEKLFF.

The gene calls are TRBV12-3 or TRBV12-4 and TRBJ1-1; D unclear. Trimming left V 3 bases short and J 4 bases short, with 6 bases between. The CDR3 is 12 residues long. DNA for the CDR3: TGTGCCAGCAGTTTCGGGGTCACTGAAGCTTTCTTT. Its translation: CASSFGVTEAFF.

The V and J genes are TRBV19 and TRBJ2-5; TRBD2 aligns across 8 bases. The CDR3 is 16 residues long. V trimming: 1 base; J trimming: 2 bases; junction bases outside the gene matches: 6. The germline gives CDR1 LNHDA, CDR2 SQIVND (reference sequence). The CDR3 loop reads CASSIGATSGQETQYF. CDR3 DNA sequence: TGTGCCAGTAGTATAGGGGCTACTAGCGGACAAGAGACCCAGTACTTC.

Here the CDR3 reads CASSQDFRDRVYNEQFF. DNA of the CDR3: TGTGCCAGCAGCCAAGATTTTAGGGACAGGGTCTACAATGAGCAGTTCTTC. The gene calls are TRBV3-1 (or the pseudogene TRBV3-2) and TRBJ2-1, with 9 bases aligning to TRBD1. The germline V gene has CDR1 LGHDT and CDR2 YNNKEL (reference sequence). This CDR3 region has 17 residues. Unmatched junction bases numbered 6, after V lost 0 bases and J lost 3 bases.

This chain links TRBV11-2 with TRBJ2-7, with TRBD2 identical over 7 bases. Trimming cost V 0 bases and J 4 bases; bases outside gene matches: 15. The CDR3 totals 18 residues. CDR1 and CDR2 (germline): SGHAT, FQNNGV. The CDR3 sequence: CASSLEWAGDPFYYEQYF. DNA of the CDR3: TGTGCCAGCAGCTTAGAATGGGCGGGAGACCCCTTCTATTACGAGCAGTACTTC. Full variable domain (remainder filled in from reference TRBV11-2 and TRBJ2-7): EAGVAQSPRYKIIEKRQSVAFWCNPISGHATLYWYQQILGQGPKLLIQFQNNGVVDDSQLPKDRFSAERLKGVDSTLKIQPAKLEDSAVYLCASSLEWAGDPFYYEQYFGPGTRLTVT.

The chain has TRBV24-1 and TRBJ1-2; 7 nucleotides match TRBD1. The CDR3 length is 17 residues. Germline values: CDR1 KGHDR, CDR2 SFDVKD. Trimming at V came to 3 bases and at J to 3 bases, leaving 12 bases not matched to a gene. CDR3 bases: TGTGCCACCAGTGATCCTCTACTCCCCGGGACAGACTATGGCTACACCTTC. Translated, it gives CATSDPLLPGTDYGYTF.

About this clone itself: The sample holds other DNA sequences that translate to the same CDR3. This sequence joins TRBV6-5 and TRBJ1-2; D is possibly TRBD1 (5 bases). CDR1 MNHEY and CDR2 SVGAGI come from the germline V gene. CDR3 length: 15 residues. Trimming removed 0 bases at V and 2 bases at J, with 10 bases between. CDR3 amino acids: CASSYSGQGNYGYTF. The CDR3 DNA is TGTGCCAGCAGTTACTCGGGGCAGGGCAACTATGGCTACACCTTC.

The CDR3 bases are TGTGCCCAACGTGGGGGGGTCTCTGGAAACACCATATATTTT. It is translated as CAQRGGVSGNTIYF. V gene TRBV7-9 combines with J gene TRBJ1-3; a weak D match, TRBD1 (5 bases). V was cut by 11 bases and J by 0 bases, with 14 bases left in between. The CDR3 length is 14 residues. Germline V gene data show CDR1 as SEHNR and CDR2 as FQNEAQ (reference sequence). The entire variable domain, with the rest obtained from reference TRBV7-9 and TRBJ1-3, is as follows: DTGVSQNPRHKITKRGQNVTFRCDPISEHNRLYWYRQTLGQGPEFLTYFQNEAQLEKSRLLSDRFSAERPKGSFSTLEIQRTEQGDSAMYLCAQRGGVSGNTIYFGEGSWLTVV.

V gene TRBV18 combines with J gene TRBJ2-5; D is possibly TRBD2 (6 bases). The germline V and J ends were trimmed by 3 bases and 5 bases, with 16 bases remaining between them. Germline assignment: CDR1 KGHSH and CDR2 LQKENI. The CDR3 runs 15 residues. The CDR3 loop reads CASSPGTAGGETQYF. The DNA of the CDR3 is TGTGCCAGCTCACCGGGGACTGCTGGCGGGGAGACCCAGTACTTC. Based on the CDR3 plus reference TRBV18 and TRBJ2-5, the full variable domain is NAGVMQNPRHLVRRRGQEARLRCSPMKGHSHVYWYRQLPEEGLKFMVYLQKENIIDESGMPKERFSAEFPKEGPSILRIQQVVRGDSAAYFCASSPGTAGGETQYFGPGTRLLVL.

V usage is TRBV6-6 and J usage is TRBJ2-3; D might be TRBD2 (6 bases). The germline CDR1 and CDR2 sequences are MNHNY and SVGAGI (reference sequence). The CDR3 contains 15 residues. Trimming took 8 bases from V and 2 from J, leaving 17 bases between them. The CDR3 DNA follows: TGTGCCAGCCGGGTAGCCGGGACTGCCACAGATACGCAGTATTTT. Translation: CASRVAGTATDTQYF.

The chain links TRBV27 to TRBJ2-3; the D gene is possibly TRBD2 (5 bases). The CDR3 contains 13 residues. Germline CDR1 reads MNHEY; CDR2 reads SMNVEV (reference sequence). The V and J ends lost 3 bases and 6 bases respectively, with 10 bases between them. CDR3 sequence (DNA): TGTGCCAGCAGTTTTTCCAGGAGGGATACGCAGTATTTT. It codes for CASSFSRRDTQYF.

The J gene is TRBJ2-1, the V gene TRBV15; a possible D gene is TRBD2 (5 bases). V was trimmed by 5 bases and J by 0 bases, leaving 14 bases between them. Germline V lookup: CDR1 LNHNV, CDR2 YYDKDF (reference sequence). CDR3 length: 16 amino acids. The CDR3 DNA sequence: TGTGCCACCAGCCCCCGAGGGCCTAGCTCCTACAATGAGCAGTTCTTC. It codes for CATSPRGPSSYNEQFF.

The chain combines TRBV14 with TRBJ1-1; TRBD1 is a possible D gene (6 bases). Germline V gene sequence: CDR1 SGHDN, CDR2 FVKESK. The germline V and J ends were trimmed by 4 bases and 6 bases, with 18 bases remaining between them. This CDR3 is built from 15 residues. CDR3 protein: CASSPGGQGRSEAFF. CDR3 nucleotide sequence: TGTGCCAGCAGCCCCGGGGGGCAGGGGAGATCTGAAGCTTTCTTT.

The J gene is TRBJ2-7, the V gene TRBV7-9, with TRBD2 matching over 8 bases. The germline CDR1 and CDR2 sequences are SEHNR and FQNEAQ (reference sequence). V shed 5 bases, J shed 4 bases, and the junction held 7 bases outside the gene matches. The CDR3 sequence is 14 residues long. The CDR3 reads CASSPPGLGYEQYF. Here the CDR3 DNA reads TGTGCCAGCAGCCCCCCGGGACTAGGGTACGAGCAGTACTTC.

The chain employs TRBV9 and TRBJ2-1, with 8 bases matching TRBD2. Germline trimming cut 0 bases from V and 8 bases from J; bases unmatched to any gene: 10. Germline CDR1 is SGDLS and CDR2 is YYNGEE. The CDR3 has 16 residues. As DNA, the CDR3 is TGTGCCAGCAGCGTAGCAGGGTCGGGAGGGCCTCATGAGCAGTTCTTC. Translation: CASSVAGSGGPHEQFF.

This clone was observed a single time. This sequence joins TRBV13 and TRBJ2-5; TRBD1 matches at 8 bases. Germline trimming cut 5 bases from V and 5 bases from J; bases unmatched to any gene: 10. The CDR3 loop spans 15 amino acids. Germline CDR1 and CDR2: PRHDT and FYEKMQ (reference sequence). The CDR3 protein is CASSPRTGLGETQYF. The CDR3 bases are TGTGCCAGCAGCCCTCGGACAGGGCTCGGGGAGACCCAGTACTTC.

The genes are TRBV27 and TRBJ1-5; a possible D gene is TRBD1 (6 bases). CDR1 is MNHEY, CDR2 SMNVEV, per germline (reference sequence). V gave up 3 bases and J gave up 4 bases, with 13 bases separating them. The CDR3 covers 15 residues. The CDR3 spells CASSFTGRPNQPQHF. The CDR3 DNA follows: TGTGCCAGCAGTTTCACAGGGCGACCTAATCAGCCCCAGCATTTT.

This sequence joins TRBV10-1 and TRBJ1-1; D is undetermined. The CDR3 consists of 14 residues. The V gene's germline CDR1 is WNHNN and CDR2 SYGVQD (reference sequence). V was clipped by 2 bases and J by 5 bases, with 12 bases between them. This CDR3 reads CASSEGQAGTEAFF. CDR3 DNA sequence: TGCGCCAGCAGTGAGGGCCAGGCGGGGACTGAAGCTTTCTTT.

In DNA, the CDR3 is TGTGCCAGTAGTCGGAGGGGCCTTCGGGCACAGGAGAGGCAAGAGACCCAGTACTTC. Its protein is CASSRRGLRAQERQETQYF. This chain joins TRBV19 and TRBJ2-5, with D possibly TRBD2 on 6 matching bases. The germline CDR1 and CDR2 sequences are LNHDA and SQIVND (reference sequence). With 5 bases removed from V and 2 bases from J, the gap between germline ends came to 27 bases. CDR3 length: 19 residues.

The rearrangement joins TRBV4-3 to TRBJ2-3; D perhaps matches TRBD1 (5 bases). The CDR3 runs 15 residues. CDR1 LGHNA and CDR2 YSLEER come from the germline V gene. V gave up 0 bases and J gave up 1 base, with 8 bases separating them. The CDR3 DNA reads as TGCGCCAGCAGCCAAGATTCGACAGGCACAGATACGCAGTATTTT. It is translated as CASSQDSTGTDTQYF.

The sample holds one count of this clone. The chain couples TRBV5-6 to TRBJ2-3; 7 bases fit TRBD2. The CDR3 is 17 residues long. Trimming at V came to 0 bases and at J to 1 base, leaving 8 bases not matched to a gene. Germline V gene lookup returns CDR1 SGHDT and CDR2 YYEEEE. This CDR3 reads CASSLGGGPGGTDTQYF. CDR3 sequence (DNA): TGTGCCAGCAGCTTGGGGGGAGGGCCTGGTGGCACAGATACGCAGTATTTT.

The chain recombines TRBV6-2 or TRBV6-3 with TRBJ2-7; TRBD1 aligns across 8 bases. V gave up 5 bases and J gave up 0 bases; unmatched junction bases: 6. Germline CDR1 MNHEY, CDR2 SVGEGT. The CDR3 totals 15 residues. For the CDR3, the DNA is TGTGCCAGCAGTCCCCCGACAGGGGTCTCCTACGAGCAGTACTTC. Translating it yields CASSPPTGVSYEQYF.

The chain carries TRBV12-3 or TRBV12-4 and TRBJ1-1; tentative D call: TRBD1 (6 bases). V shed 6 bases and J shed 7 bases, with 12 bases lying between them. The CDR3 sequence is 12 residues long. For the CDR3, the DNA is TGTGCCAGCAGCCAAACAGGGCGTGAAGCTTTCTTT. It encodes CASSQTGREAFF.

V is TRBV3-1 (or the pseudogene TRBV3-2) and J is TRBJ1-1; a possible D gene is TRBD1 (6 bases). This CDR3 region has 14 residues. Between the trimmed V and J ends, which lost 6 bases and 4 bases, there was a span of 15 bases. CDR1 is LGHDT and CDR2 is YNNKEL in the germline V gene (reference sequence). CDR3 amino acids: CASRAQGRGTEAFF. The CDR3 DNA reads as TGTGCCAGCAGAGCACAGGGCCGGGGCACTGAAGCTTTCTTT.